Below, 2 T cell receptor beta chains from the same sample are listed, as sequenced in a study of blood T cells in healthy people across ages. Primers used in a second PCR of roughly 6 to 11 cycles were a sample-barcoded 5' primer and a J-beta primer mix. From the 5' RACE reads, TCRdb called clonotypes with MiXCR, one entry per CDR3 protein. The table lists about 1.7 million distinct CDR3 sequences, 28% of them singletons, with 7.7% in the top ten. The sample comprised blood. The receptor set was obtained from a woman aged 25 to 39 in good health.

The genes are TRBV7-7 and TRBJ2-5; 12 nucleotides agree with TRBD2. The CDR3 extends over 16 amino acids. CDR1 is SSHAT, CDR2 FNYEAQ, per germline (reference sequence). V lost 5 bases and J lost 5; bases outside the gene matches: 9. This CDR3 is CASSARLAGASETQYF. CDR3 coding DNA: TGTGCCAGCAGCGCCCGACTAGCGGGAGCCTCGGAGACCCAGTACTTC.

The chain employs TRBV5-1 and TRBJ2-5; tentative D call: TRBD2 (6 bases). The CDR3 is made up of 15 amino acids. Germline CDR1 and CDR2: SGHRS and YFSETQ. Trimming left V 3 bases short and J 5 bases short, with 17 bases between. DNA for the CDR3: TGCGCCAGCAGCTCGGGACTCTCGCCGACGGAGACCCAGTACTTC. Its translation is CASSSGLSPTETQYF.